These 8 T cell receptor beta chains originate from one sample sequenced in a study of T cell responses to AZD1222 COVID-19 vaccine. Sequenced by immunoSEQ multiplex PCR; TCRdb stores in-frame clones only, minus some. Of fewer than 200,000 clones in the sample, approximately 89% are singletons; the top ten hold under 2%. The sequencing here drew on peripheral blood, taken 28 days after the second AZD1222 dose. Every receptor here comes from an adult who received the AZD1222 COVID-19 vaccine.

The chain is built from TRBV6-5 and TRBJ1-5, with TRBD1 matching 9 bases. The CDR3 runs to 14 residues. After removal of 6 bases from V and 7 bases from J, the junction contained 7 bases not matched to a gene. Germline-derived CDR1 and CDR2 are MNHEY and SVGAGI. The CDR3 coding sequence is TGTGCCAGCAGAGGGACAGGGATGGAACAGCCCCAGCATTTT. It yields the protein CASRGTGMEQPQHF.

A single count supports this clone. The gene calls are TRBV7-9 and TRBJ1-2; tentatively, D is TRBD1 (6 bases). The germline V gene has CDR1 SEHNR and CDR2 FQNEAQ (reference sequence). The CDR3 runs to 15 residues. Deletions cut 4 bases from V and 5 bases from J, with 17 bases between. DNA for the CDR3: TGTGCCAGCAGCTGGGGGACATCCGTAAGTTATGGCTACACCTTC. This translates into CASSWGTSVSYGYTF.

CDR3 sequence: CATAITSYTEAFF. CDR3 nucleotides: TGTGCCACCGCAATCACGAGTTACACTGAAGCTTTCTTT. The chain uses TRBV15 and TRBJ1-1; no clear D. Per the germline V gene, CDR1 is LNHNV and CDR2 is YYDKDF (reference sequence). With 8 bases removed from V and 3 bases from J, the gap between germline ends came to 13 bases. This CDR3 spans 13 amino acids.

With regard to this clone: At the DNA level, this CDR3 is encoded by other sequences in the same sample as well. The rearrangement links TRBV6-5 to TRBJ1-2, with 7 bases aligning to TRBD1. Germline V gene lookup returns CDR1 MNHEY and CDR2 SVGAGI. V lost 5 bases, J lost 3 bases, and 0 bases stayed unmatched. The length of the CDR3 is 12 residues. CDR3 protein: CASSQGDYGYTF. CDR3 sequence (DNA): TGTGCCAGCAGTCAGGGGGACTATGGCTACACCTTC.

This chain joins TRBV20-1 and TRBJ1-1; D not resolved. V was shortened by 3 bases and J by 3 bases, with 11 bases between the two germline ends. This CDR3 contains 13 residues. Germline V gene lookup returns CDR1 DFQATT and CDR2 SNEGSKA (reference sequence). The CDR3 nucleotides are TGCAGTGCTAGTATCGACGGAGACACTGAAGCTTTCTTT. It codes for CSASIDGDTEAFF.

CDR3 protein: CASSSWDRGNTEAFF. In DNA form, the CDR3 reads TGCGCCAGCAGCTCTTGGGACAGGGGGAACACTGAAGCTTTCTTT. The gene calls are TRBV5-1 and TRBJ1-1, with TRBD1 identical over 10 bases. With 3 bases clipped from V and 1 base from J, the junction kept 3 bases outside the gene matches. The CDR3 runs to 15 residues. The germline gives CDR1 SGHRS, CDR2 YFSETQ.

The CDR3, as DNA: TGCGCCAGCAGCTCGGCCAGTGGACCCACCGGGGAGCTGTTTTTT. Translation: CASSSASGPTGELFF. The chain couples TRBV5-1 to TRBJ2-2; D call uncertain. This CDR3 is 15 amino acids long. Germline CDR1 reads SGHRS; CDR2 reads YFSETQ. With 3 bases removed from V and 4 bases from J, the gap between germline ends came to 13 bases.

The J gene is TRBJ2-2, the V gene TRBV19; no clear D gene. Trimming pared 3 bases from V and 4 bases from J, leaving 9 bases between. Germline CDR1 and CDR2: LNHDA and SQIVND (reference sequence). The CDR3 totals 14 residues. CDR3 bases: TGTGCCAGTAGTATCCTCAGAACCACCGGGGAGCTGTTTTTT. Translation gives CASSILRTTGELFF. The entire variable domain, with the rest obtained from reference TRBV19 and TRBJ2-2, is as follows: DGGITQSPKYLFRKEGQNVTLSCEQNLNHDAMYWYRQDPGQGLRLIYYSQIVNDFQKGDIAEGYSVSREKKESFPLTVTSAQKNPTAFYLCASSILRTTGELFFGEGSRLTVL.